The source of this T cell receptor (beta chain) is a study of blood T cells in healthy people across ages. The sample holds a few counts of this clonotype. A sample-barcoded 5' primer and a J-beta primer mix were used in a second PCR of roughly 6 to 11 cycles. With 12 random nucleotides, a template-switch adaptor tagged each individual cDNA molecule. Using its own MiXCR run on the 5' RACE reads, TCRdb lists one record per CDR3 protein. Of about 930,000 distinct CDR3 sequences listed, approximately 32% are singletons. Germline V CDR1 and CDR2: LGHNA, YSLEER. The V gene lost 0 bases and the J gene lost 0 bases, with 8 bases spanning the gap. The CDR3 is 16 amino acids. This sample was shared with a second study, whose subject was T cells of mothers and their children. As that report states: Thymic selection molds TCR recombination output in much the same way for related pairs as for unrelated pairs.

The sample consisted of blood. The TCR sequence derives from a woman aged 40 to 50 in good health. The rearrangement joins TRBV4-3 to TRBJ2-2, with unresolved D. The CDR3 reads CASSQDPFPNTGELFF. The CDR3 coding sequence is TGCGCCAGCAGCCAAGATCCTTTTCCGAACACCGGGGAGCTGTTTTTT.